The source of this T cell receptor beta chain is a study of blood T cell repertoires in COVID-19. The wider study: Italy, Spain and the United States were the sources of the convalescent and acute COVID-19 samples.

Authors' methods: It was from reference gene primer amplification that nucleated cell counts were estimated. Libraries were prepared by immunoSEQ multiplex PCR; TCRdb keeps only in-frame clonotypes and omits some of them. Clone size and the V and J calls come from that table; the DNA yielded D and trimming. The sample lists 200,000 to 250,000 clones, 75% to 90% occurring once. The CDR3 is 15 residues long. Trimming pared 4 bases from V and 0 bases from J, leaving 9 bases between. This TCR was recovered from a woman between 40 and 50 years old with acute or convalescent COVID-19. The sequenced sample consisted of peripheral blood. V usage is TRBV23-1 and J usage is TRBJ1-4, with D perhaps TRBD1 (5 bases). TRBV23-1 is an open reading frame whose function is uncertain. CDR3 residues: CASSPRQSTNEKLFF. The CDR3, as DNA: TGCGCCAGCAGTCCACGACAGTCAACTAATGAAAAACTGTTTTTT.